The entry below gives a single T cell receptor beta chain sequence along with its context. Antigen: not known. Germline CDR1 reads SGHTA; CDR2 reads FQGTGA. The CDR3 extends over 15 amino acids. TCRdb reprocessed the 5' RACE reads and stores each CDR3 protein as one record, lacking DNA. With approximately 460,000 distinct CDR3 sequences in the sample, the ten largest clones hold approximately 7%. This sample was taken from a study of T cells expressing NK-cell markers. Study details: The study drew TCR beta repertoires from sorted CD3+CD56+NKG2C+, CD3+CD56+NKG2C- and CD3+CD56-NKG2C+ T cells. Most of the eight sequenced donors tested HCMV-seropositive; one tested seronegative.

Notes on the study in general: These clonotypes additionally ranked first within the CD3+CD56-NKG2C+ fraction of a few donors.

This chain joins TRBV7-3 and TRBJ2-1; TCRdb gives TRBD2 as the D gene, but with no DNA this cannot be confirmed. The receptor was isolated from a woman aged 18 to 75 in good health. The sequencing sample was made of blood T cells: a sorted CD56 or NKG2C T cell subset, CD4+ or CD8+ T cells, or bulk PBMC T cells (not recorded which). This CDR3 reads CASSFRASGYNEQFF.